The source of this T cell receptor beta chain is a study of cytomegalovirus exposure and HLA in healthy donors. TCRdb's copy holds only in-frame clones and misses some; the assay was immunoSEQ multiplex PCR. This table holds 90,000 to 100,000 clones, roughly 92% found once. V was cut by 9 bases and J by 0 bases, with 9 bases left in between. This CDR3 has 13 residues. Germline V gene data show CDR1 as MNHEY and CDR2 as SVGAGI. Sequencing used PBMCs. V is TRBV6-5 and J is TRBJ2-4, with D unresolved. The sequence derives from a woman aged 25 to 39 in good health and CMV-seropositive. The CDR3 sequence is CASWSLAKNIQYF. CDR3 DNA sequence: TGTGCCAGTTGGAGTCTAGCCAAAAACATTCAGTACTTC.